Sequencing of this T cell receptor beta chain was carried out in a study of regulatory and conventional T cells in RAG deficiency. Regarding the study as a whole: Omenn patients showed >75% Treg-Tconv overlap and shorter CDR3 lengths.

This table comes from immunoSEQ multiplex PCR, and its TCRdb copy is limited to in-frame clones, with some not included. The table records over 8,000 clones, more than 80% of them present only once. Blood CD4+ CD25-high CD127-low regulatory T cells supplied the genomic DNA template. V shed 5 bases and J 5 bases; nucleotides not matched to a gene: 7. CDR3 length equals 15 residues. Germline V gives CDR1 SGHNT, CDR2 YENEEA. This clone has a single count. The antigen is undetermined. These sequences were also reported in another study, on regulatory T cells. That work states: The PCR used 52 TRBV and 13 TRBJ primers. Skewed V and J usage and few unique V-J pairs marked patient repertoires, most in Tregs.

This sequence joins TRBV11-3 and TRBJ1-2, with 11 bases lining up with TRBD1. Sequencing used Tregs sorted from blood. The sequence was obtained from a human donor in good health. The chain's CDR3 is CASSPGQGAGYGYTF. The DNA for the CDR3 is TGTGCCAGCAGCCCAGGACAGGGGGCTGGGTATGGCTACACCTTC.